This TCR beta chain appears in the sequencing data of a study of PD-1 blockade in mismatch repair-deficient tumors. The CDR3 spans 16 residues. The V segment lost 6 bases and the J segment 0 bases; nucleotides outside the gene matches: 8. The germline CDR1 and CDR2 sequences are MNHNY and SVGAGI (reference sequence). Generated by immunoSEQ multiplex PCR, the TCRdb table keeps only in-frame clones and is missing some. The table shows approximately 110,000 clones, with more than 60% occurring only once. Every patient had mismatch repair deficiency by PCR or immunohistochemistry. TCR sequencing covered a few patients who responded to pembrolizumab.

This chain uses TRBV6-6 with TRBJ1-5; 7 positions agree with TRBD1. This clonotype originated in an adult with mismatch repair-deficient cancer. The sequencing here drew on peripheral blood, taken about 60 weeks after starting pembrolizumab. The CDR3 DNA reads as TGTGCCAGCAGCAGTCGGACAGGAAATAGCAATCAGCCCCAGCATTTT. This encodes CASSSRTGNSNQPQHF.